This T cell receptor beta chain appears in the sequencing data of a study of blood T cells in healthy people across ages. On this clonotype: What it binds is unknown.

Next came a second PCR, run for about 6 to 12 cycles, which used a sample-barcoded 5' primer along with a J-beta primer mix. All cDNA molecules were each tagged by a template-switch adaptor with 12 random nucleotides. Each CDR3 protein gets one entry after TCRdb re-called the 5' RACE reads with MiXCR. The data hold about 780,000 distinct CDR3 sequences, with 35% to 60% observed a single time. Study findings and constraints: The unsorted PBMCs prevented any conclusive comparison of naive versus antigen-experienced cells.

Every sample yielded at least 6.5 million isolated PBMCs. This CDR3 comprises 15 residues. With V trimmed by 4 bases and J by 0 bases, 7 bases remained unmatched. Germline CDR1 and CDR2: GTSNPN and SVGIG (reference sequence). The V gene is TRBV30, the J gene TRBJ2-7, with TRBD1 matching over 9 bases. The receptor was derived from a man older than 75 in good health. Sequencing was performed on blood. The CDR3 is CAWIIDRGVSYEQYF. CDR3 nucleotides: TGTGCCTGGATCATCGACAGGGGGGTCTCCTACGAGCAGTACTTC. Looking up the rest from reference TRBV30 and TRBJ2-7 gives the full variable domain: SQTIHQWPATLVQPVGSPLSLECTVEGTSNPNLYWYRQAAGRGLQLLFYSVGIGQISSEVPQNLSASRPQDRQFILSSKKLLLSDSGFYLCAWIIDRGVSYEQYFGPGTRLTVT.